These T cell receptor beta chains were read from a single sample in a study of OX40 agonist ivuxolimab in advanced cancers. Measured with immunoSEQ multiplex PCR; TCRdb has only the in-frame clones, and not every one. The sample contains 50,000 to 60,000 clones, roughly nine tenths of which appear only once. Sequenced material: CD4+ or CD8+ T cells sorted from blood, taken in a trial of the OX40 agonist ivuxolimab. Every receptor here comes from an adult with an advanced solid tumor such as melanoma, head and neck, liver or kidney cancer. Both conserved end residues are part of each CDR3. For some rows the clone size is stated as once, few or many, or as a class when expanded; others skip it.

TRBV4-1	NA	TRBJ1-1	CASSQDSGSTEAFF
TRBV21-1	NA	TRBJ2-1	CASSKRVSNKREGLYEQFF
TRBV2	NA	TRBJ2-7	CASSEEAFYEQYF
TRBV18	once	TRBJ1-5	CASSRQGSGQPQHF
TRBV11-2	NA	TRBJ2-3	CASSGWRERRTDTQYF
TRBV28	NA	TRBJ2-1	CASSLLGREQGYNEQFF
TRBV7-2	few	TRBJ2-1	CASSPIPPSSGSAYNEQFF
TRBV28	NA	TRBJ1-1	CASSFNRVISFF
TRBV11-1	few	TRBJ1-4	CASSLEVVGKLFF
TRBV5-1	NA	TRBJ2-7	CASRRTGGYEQYF
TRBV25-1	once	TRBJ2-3	CASSDWGTDTQYF
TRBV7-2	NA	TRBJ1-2	CASSLELRGYTF
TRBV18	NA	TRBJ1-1	CASSPLGAMNTEAFF
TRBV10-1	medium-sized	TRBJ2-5	CASSESRMLGTQYF
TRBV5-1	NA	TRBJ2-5	CASSLGPGETQYF
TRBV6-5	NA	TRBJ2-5	CASSYGETQYF
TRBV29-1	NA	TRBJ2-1	CSVGGQGNNEQFF
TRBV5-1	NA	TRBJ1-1	CASSLGGENTEAFF
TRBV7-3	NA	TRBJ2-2	CASSSGLAYTGELFF
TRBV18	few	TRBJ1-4	CASSPSGREGEKLFF
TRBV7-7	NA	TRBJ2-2	CASSSRSNTGELFF
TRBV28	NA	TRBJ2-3	CASSSSGSRADTQYF
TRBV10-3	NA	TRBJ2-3	CAIKLGQGTDTQYF
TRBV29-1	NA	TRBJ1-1	CSVVRGSGVMNTEAFF
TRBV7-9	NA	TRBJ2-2	CASSRLLGYTGELFF
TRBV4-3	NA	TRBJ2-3	CASSHSGKRSDTQYF
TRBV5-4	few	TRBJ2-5	CASSVDLGGEGETQYF
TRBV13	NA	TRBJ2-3	CASSLSPLSGSTDTQYF
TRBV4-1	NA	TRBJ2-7	CASSQVARSYEQYF
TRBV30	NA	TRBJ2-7	CAWSTGKLEQYF
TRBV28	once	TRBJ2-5	CASSTQGVRETQYF
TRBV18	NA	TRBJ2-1	CASSPPDWTSGYNEQFF
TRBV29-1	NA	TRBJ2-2	CSGLEPAGGELFF
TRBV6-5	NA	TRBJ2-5	CASSQKPQGGTQYF
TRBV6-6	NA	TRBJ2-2	CASSYIRENGELFF
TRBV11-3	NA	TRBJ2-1	CASSPGPDHFGEQFF
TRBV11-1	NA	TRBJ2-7	CASSPTPSSYEQYF